Described below is a single TCR beta chain sequence and its context. Its antigen is not yet known. The record has no base qualities; no much larger clone is one base away. The CDR3, from cysteine to phenylalanine, totals 14 residues. Only the CDR3 DNA is retained, 42 bases long and in frame from the first base. The V end loses 3 bases and the J end loses 5 bases, and a stretch of 14 bases separates them. According to the germline V gene (reference sequence), CDR1 reads GTSNPN and CDR2 reads SVGIG. TCRbeta CDR3 regions were amplified from genomic DNA using the immunoSEQ Assay, a bias-controlled multiplex PCR. Processing in the source paper ran as follows. Within the assay, amplification of reference gene primers was used to estimate how many nucleated cells each sample contained. Sequence reads were collapsed and filtered to measure the absolute abundance of every unique TCRbeta CDR3 rearrangement. For each sample, productive Simpson clonality was calculated as the square root of Simpson's diversity index across productive rearrangements. TCRdb's version of the immuneACCESS table is confined to in-frame rearrangements and falls short of the full clone set. An unresolved V gene accounts for under half of the shortfall where checked; the remainder is of unknown origin. V, J and clone size derive from that table, while D and trimming were established from the DNA sequence. The sample yields under 250,000 clones; approximately 80% were counted once. The ten most abundant clones make up around 9.3% of the sample.

This record comes from a study of blood T cell repertoires in COVID-19 (dated by TCRdb to 2020 to 2021). With respect to the entire study: Collaborator samples came from the United States, Italy and Spain and covered acute and convalescent phases of COVID-19. A de-identified subject ID, COVID-19 status, age in years and sex were almost always included in the sample metadata. Subjects who had been exposed to COVID-19, were actively infected with it, or had recovered from it provided the deeply sampled blood TCRbeta repertoires that made up the dataset. The repertoires were released in a freely available public database meant as a resource for research on the immune response to SARS-CoV-2. Where available, HLA class I and class II types were taken from metadata supplied by the sample provider and were not determined by assay-based typing. Samples were obtained from the ongoing ImmuneRACE study (first 160 participants) and from 1,254 subjects provided by 6 global collaborators. The material from the prospective study consisted of cDNA or gDNA derived from T cells, B-cell-depleted T cells, or PBMCs.

Study-level results and caveats: The quantity of clinical and demographic metadata differed by source and by participant and was supplied without curation.

Participants in the prospective study were aged roughly 18 to 100 years, lived in 20 to 25 United States geographic areas, and enrolled through a virtual design. Cohort assignment in the prospective study relied on participant-reported clinical history from a screening survey and a study questionnaire. Mobile phlebotomists in the prospective study collected whole blood, serum and a nasopharyngeal or oropharyngeal swab from every participant. Over an approximately 2-month period, participants in the prospective study had the option of providing additional blood draws and questionnaires. Blood samples from the prospective study were shipped frozen or at room temperature prior to DNA extraction.

The rearranged chain carries TRBV30 and TRBJ1-5; the D gene is possibly TRBD1, with 6 bases matching. Sequencing was done on a sample of PBMCs or T cells enriched from blood (not recorded which). The receptor was derived from a woman between 45 and 60 years old with acute COVID-19. The DNA sequence is given as TGTGCCTGGAGCCTCGGGACATCCGATCAGCCCCAGCATTTT. This codes for CAWSLGTSDQPQHF.